The sequence of this TCR beta chain was determined in a study of beta chain features in type 1 diabetes. Trimming took off 0 bases at V and 7 bases at J, with 10 bases between the two ends. The CDR3 is 13 residues long. Germline lookup yields CDR1 GTSNPN and CDR2 SVGIG (reference sequence). This clone was found a few times. Expressed TCRB transcripts were sequenced because the isolated RNA had all been reverse transcribed beforehand. The protocol was immunoSEQ multiplex PCR, while the TCRdb copy is restricted to in-frame clones and leaves out a portion. The table includes 200,000 to 300,000 clones, 25% to 35% detected once.

The specimen was central memory CD4+ T cells from blood. The V gene is TRBV30, the J gene TRBJ2-1; tentatively, D is TRBD2 (5 bases). This TCR was sampled from a man in his thirties or forties in good health. The CDR3 region has the DNA TGTGCCTGGAGTGTAGAGAGGGCTAATGAGCAGTTCTTC. Translated: CAWSVERANEQFF.